The present TCR beta chain was sequenced within a study of cytomegalovirus exposure and HLA in healthy donors. Looking at the study overall: The same platform was used for the 90 to 150 validation repertoires and the roughly 670 first-cohort repertoires, a later analysis reported.

Separation from the approximately 710-subject first cohort characterized the approximately 130-subject validation cohort, to which the donors belonged. TCRdb keeps only in-frame clones here, not all; method: immunoSEQ multiplex PCR. The sample lists about 110,000 clones; roughly 90% were seen once. With V trimmed by 1 base and J by 2 bases, 4 bases remained unmatched. Per germline, CDR1 SGHTA and CDR2 FQGTGA. CDR3 length equals 16 residues. The sequenced sample consisted of PBMCs. The V gene is TRBV7-3, the J gene TRBJ2-1; 8 bases agree with TRBD2. This receptor was identified in a young woman in good health and CMV-seronegative. The CDR3 coding sequence is TGTGCCAGCAGCTTAAGGGGGCGGGAGGCCTACAATGAGCAGTTCTTC. It encodes CASSLRGREAYNEQFF.